Below are 8 T cell receptor beta chains sequenced from a single sample in a study of blood T cell repertoires in COVID-19. TCRdb's table, derived via immunoSEQ multiplex PCR, lists solely in-frame clones and lacks some. This table holds 310,000 or so clones, about 87% found once. Sequencing was done on a sample of peripheral blood. Receptors originate from a man in his thirties or forties with COVID-19, enrolled during active disease.

The chain employs TRBV19 and TRBJ1-2; D is ambiguous. The CDR3 runs to 15 residues. Looked up from germline, CDR1 is LNHDA and CDR2 is SQIVND (reference sequence). The V end was cut by 1 base, the J end by 2 bases, with 11 bases between. The CDR3 DNA follows: TGTGCCAGTAGTATAGGACCCGGGGAGAACTATGGCTACACCTTC. Translated: CASSIGPGENYGYTF.

The chain couples TRBV4-1 to TRBJ2-5; 7 bases are shared with TRBD1. The CDR3 consists of 15 residues. Looked up from germline, CDR1 is MGHRA and CDR2 is YSYEKL. After removal of 3 bases from V and 4 bases from J, the junction contained 8 bases not matched to a gene. CDR3 protein: CASSQGDRDRETQYF. The CDR3 DNA is TGCGCCAGCAGCCAGGGAGACAGGGATCGAGAGACCCAGTACTTC.

This clone was picked up a small number of times. V is TRBV19 and J is TRBJ1-6; possible D gene TRBD1, 6 bases. CDR3 size: 12 residues. Germline V gene sequence: CDR1 LNHDA, CDR2 SQIVND (reference sequence). V was cut by 4 bases and J by 14 bases, with 12 bases left in between. The CDR3 protein is CASSNREGALHF. The CDR3 nucleotides are TGTGCCAGTAGTAACAGGGAAGGTGCCCTCCACTTT.

This clone was recorded once. CDR3 nucleotide sequence: TGTGCCAGCAGCCAAGGAGGTGAGTACTTC. It yields the protein CASSQGGEYF. The V call is TRBV14, the J call TRBJ2-7; D unresolved. The CDR3 covers 10 residues. Germline CDR1 SGHDN, CDR2 FVKESK. The germline V and J ends were trimmed by 1 base and 11 bases, with 6 bases remaining between them.

V and J are TRBV6-1 and TRBJ2-7, with 8 bases aligning to TRBD1. The CDR3 contains 15 residues. V gave up 3 bases and J gave up 4 bases; unmatched junction bases: 8. The V gene's germline CDR1 is MNHNS and CDR2 SASEGT. The CDR3 spells CASSDMGQALYEQYF. CDR3 bases: TGTGCCAGCAGTGACATGGGACAGGCCCTATACGAGCAGTACTTC.

The chain carries TRBV11-2 and TRBJ2-7, with TRBD2 identical over 7 bases. V trimming: 5 bases; J trimming: 4 bases; junction bases outside the gene matches: 8. The CDR3 contains 14 residues. Germline lookup yields CDR1 SGHAT and CDR2 FQNNGV. The CDR3 region has the DNA TGTGCCAGCAGCCCAAGCGGGGACCTATACGAGCAGTACTTC. Protein product: CASSPSGDLYEQYF. Filled out from reference TRBV11-2 and TRBJ2-7, the complete variable domain reads EAGVAQSPRYKIIEKRQSVAFWCNPISGHATLYWYQQILGQGPKLLIQFQNNGVVDDSQLPKDRFSAERLKGVDSTLKIQPAKLEDSAVYLCASSPSGDLYEQYFGPGTRLTVT.

The rearrangement uses TRBV3-1 (or the pseudogene TRBV3-2) and TRBJ2-1, with TRBD2 matching over 8 bases. The CDR3 totals 17 residues. Trimming took 2 bases from V and 0 from J; bases not matched to a gene: 6. Looked up from germline, CDR1 is LGHDT and CDR2 is YNNKEL (reference sequence). The CDR3 region has the DNA TGTGCCAGCAGCCAAAGACTGAGCGGGAGCTCCTACAATGAGCAGTTCTTC. Translated: CASSQRLSGSSYNEQFF.

V is TRBV7-9 and J is TRBJ1-1, with D hard to call. The CDR3 is 14 residues long. Germline V CDR1 and CDR2: SEHNR, FQNEAQ (reference sequence). V was trimmed by 3 bases and J by 0 bases, leaving 8 bases between them. DNA of the CDR3: TGTGCCAGCAGCTTTGGAGATATGAACACTGAAGCTTTCTTT. Its protein is CASSFGDMNTEAFF.